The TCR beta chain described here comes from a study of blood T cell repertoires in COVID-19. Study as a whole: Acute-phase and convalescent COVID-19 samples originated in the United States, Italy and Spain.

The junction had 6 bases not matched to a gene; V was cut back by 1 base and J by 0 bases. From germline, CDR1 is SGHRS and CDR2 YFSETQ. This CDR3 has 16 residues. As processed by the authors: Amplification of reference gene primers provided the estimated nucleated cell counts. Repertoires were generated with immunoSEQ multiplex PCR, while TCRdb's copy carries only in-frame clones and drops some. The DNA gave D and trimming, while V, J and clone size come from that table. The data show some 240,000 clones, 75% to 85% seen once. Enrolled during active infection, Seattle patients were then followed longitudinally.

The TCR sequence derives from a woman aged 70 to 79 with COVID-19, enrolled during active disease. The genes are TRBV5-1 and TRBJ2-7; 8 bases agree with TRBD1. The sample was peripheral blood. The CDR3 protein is CASSLLRTGSSYEQYF. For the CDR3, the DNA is TGCGCCAGCAGCTTGCTAAGGACAGGGAGCTCCTACGAGCAGTACTTC.